These 2 T cell receptor beta chains originate from one sample sequenced in a study of cytomegalovirus exposure and HLA in healthy donors. PCR primers comprised 60 Vbeta and 13 Jbeta primers. The data were produced by immunoSEQ multiplex PCR, yet TCRdb's version contains in-frame clones alone and is incomplete. The data show 180,000 or so clones, with about three quarters seen just once and more than 3.5% held by the top ten. Input material: PBMCs. The source of these receptors is a woman aged 55-69 years in good health and CMV-seropositive.

The chain recombines TRBV6-6 with TRBJ2-7, with 9 bases that match TRBD1. The CDR3 is 14 residues long. Trimming at V came to 2 bases and at J to 7 bases, leaving 6 bases not matched to a gene. Germline CDR1 is MNHNY and CDR2 is SVGAGI (reference sequence). This chain's CDR3 is CASSYGTGLEEQYF. The CDR3 bases are TGTGCCAGCAGTTACGGGACAGGGCTCGAAGAGCAGTACTTC.

This clone was detected a few times. The rearrangement joins TRBV30 to TRBJ1-5, with D unclear. CDR1 GTSNPN and CDR2 SVGIG come from the germline V gene (reference sequence). The germline V and J ends were trimmed by 4 bases and 7 bases, with 17 bases remaining between them. The CDR3 is 14 residues long. CDR3 region: CAWISHRVRQPQHF. CDR3 sequence (DNA): TGTGCCTGGATCTCGCACAGAGTACGGCAGCCCCAGCATTTT.